The 14 T cell receptor beta chains below come from one sample, sequenced in a study of T cell repertoires in cytomegalovirus infection. TCRdb reprocessed the reads with MiXCR, giving one entry per CDR3 protein. The table has roughly 230,000 distinct CDR3 sequences, 12% seen once; the top ten hold about 1.5%. The material sequenced was PBMCs. The source is a human donor in good health (CMV status not recorded). Some clones in this sample may be carry-over from other donors' samples.

This clonotype was seen only a few times. The rearrangement uses TRBV29-1 and TRBJ2-5; D gene uncertain. Germline lookup yields CDR1 SQVTM and CDR2 ANQGSEA. V dropped 0 bases and J dropped 9 bases, with 17 bases sitting between them. CDR3 length equals 14 residues. The CDR3 protein is CSVEDSSIRLAQYF. The CDR3 DNA sequence: TGCAGCGTTGAAGATTCCTCGATCCGGTTGGCCCAGTACTTC.

At least ten counts were recorded for this clonotype. The rearrangement links TRBV19 to TRBJ2-5, with 7 bases lining up with TRBD1. Germline CDR1 reads LNHDA; CDR2 reads SQIVND (reference sequence). Losses at the gene ends were 4 bases for V and 2 bases for J; bases not matched to a gene: 7. The CDR3 spans 15 residues. CDR3 sequence reads: CASSTLQGWQETQYF. The CDR3 bases are TGTGCCAGTAGTACCTTACAGGGGTGGCAAGAGACCCAGTACTTC.

CDR3 in DNA: TGTGCCAGTACGAGGGCCCAGTTAACCGGGGAGCTGTTTTTT. It specifies CASTRAQLTGELFF. This chain links TRBV19 with TRBJ2-2; weak D call: TRBD2 (5 bases). The V gene lost 7 bases and the J gene lost 5 bases, with 14 bases spanning the gap. Per germline, CDR1 LNHDA and CDR2 SQIVND (reference sequence). The CDR3 is 14 residues long.

This clonotype turned up a few times. V is TRBV20-1 and J is TRBJ1-1; D not certain. Germline V gene lookup returns CDR1 DFQATT and CDR2 SNEGSKA (reference sequence). The CDR3 sequence is 14 residues long. Trimming cost V 5 bases and J 3 bases, with 16 bases left between them. The DNA of the CDR3 is TGCAGTGCTGGTCGAGGGCCCCTTGACACTGAAGCTTTCTTT. As protein: CSAGRGPLDTEAFF.

This clonotype appeared many times. This sequence joins TRBV6-2 or TRBV6-3 and TRBJ1-2, with D perhaps matching TRBD1 (5 bases). The length of the CDR3 is 12 residues. Trimming removed 8 bases at V and 1 base at J, with 8 bases between. Per germline, CDR1 MNHEY and CDR2 SVGEGT. CDR3 in amino acids: CASHDSNYGYTF. The CDR3 DNA reads TGTGCCAGCCACGACAGTAACTATGGCTACACCTTC.

This clonotype was counted between two and nine times. For the CDR3, the DNA is TGTGCCAGCAGCTTAAACGGACAGCTGAACACCGGGGAGCTGTTTTTT. Its translation is CASSLNGQLNTGELFF. This chain links TRBV7-3 with TRBJ2-2, with D possibly matching TRBD1 (6 bases). CDR3 size: 16 residues. Germline V gives CDR1 SGHTA, CDR2 FQGTGA. With 1 base removed from V and 1 base from J, the gap between germline ends came to 10 bases.

V gene TRBV29-1 combines with J gene TRBJ2-6, with D perhaps assigned TRBD1 or TRBD2 (5 bases each). Per germline, CDR1 SQVTM and CDR2 ANQGSEA. This CDR3 contains 15 residues. Trimming shortened V by 6 bases and J by 0 bases, and 12 bases separated the two germline ends. CDR3: CSVGTGISGANVLTF. CDR3 DNA sequence: TGCAGCGTCGGGACGGGGATCTCTGGGGCCAACGTCCTGACTTTC.

V is TRBV19 and J is TRBJ2-7, with 8 bases matching TRBD1. This CDR3 spans 16 amino acids. CDR1 is LNHDA and CDR2 is SQIVND in the germline V gene (reference sequence). Losses at the gene ends were 7 bases for V and 4 bases for J; bases not matched to a gene: 15. The CDR3 loop reads CASTHRGIGGRYEQYF. In DNA, the CDR3 is TGTGCCAGTACCCACAGGGGGATCGGGGGTCGATACGAGCAGTACTTC.

Note on this clonotype: A junction boundary mismatches the germline segment, possibly from a read error. The J gene is TRBJ2-5, the V gene TRBV15; 7 positions agree with TRBD1. The CDR3 consists of 15 residues. The germline V gene encodes CDR1 LNHNV and CDR2 YYDKDF (reference sequence). The CDR3, as DNA: TGTGCCGCCAGCAGAGATCAGGGGGTGCAAGAGACCCAGTACTTC. This encodes CAASRDQGVQETQYF.

This clonotype has only a few counts. This sequence joins TRBV12-5 and TRBJ2-1; 9 nucleotides line up with TRBD2. This CDR3 is built from 19 residues. The V segment lost 0 bases and the J segment 7 bases; nucleotides outside the gene matches: 16. The germline V gene encodes CDR1 LGHNT and CDR2 FRNRAP. This chain's CDR3 is CASGLVIGSSGGRANEQFF. CDR3 nucleotide sequence: TGTGCTAGTGGTTTGGTAATTGGAAGTAGCGGGGGAAGGGCTAATGAGCAGTTCTTC. Variable domain in full (rest from reference TRBV12-5 and TRBJ2-1): DARVTQTPRHKVTEMGQEVTMRCQPILGHNTVFWYRQTMMQGLELLAYFRNRAPLDDSGMPKDRFSAEMPDATLATLKIQPSEPRDSAVYFCASGLVIGSSGGRANEQFFGPGTRLTVL.

This clonotype was counted once. J is TRBJ1-2 and V is TRBV18; maybe TRBD1 (6 bases). Trimming shortened V by 2 bases and J by 5 bases, and 18 bases separated the two germline ends. Looked up from germline, CDR1 is KGHSH and CDR2 is LQKENI. There are 16 residues in the CDR3. CDR3 sequence: CASSPGAGRGSYGYTF. CDR3 sequence (DNA): TGTGCCAGCTCACCAGGAGCGGGCAGGGGATCTTATGGCTACACCTTC.

This clonotype showed up many times. CDR3 sequence (DNA): TGTGCCAGCAGCGGACAGGGGGACGACACTGAAGCTTTCTTT. Translated, it gives CASSGQGDDTEAFF. The V gene is TRBV4-2, the J gene TRBJ1-1, with 10 bases fitting TRBD1. In germline, CDR1 is LGHNA, CDR2 YNFKEQ. The CDR3 sequence is 14 residues long. Trimming removed 5 bases from V and 3 bases from J; junction bases left unmatched: 3.

This clonotype occurred many times. V and J are TRBV7-3 and TRBJ2-3, with a weak D call TRBD1 (6 bases). The CDR3 extends over 13 amino acids. The V end was cut by 8 bases, the J end by 5 bases, with 14 bases between. Germline loops: CDR1 SGHTA, CDR2 FQGTGA. This CDR3 is CASGGARGDTQYF. CDR3 in DNA: TGTGCCAGCGGGGGCGCCCGGGGAGATACGCAGTATTTT.

The sample holds a few counts of this clonotype. CDR3 region: CASSLGVGDRGNEKLFF. In DNA form, the CDR3 reads TGTGCCAGCAGTTTAGGAGTTGGGGACAGGGGAAATGAAAAACTGTTTTTT. The chain is built from TRBV28 and TRBJ1-4; the match to TRBD1 covers 10 bases. This CDR3 has 17 amino acids. Trimming cost V 2 bases and J 5 bases; bases outside gene matches: 8. Per the germline V gene, CDR1 is MDHEN and CDR2 is SYDVKM.